What follows are 15 T cell receptor beta chains derived from one specimen sequenced in a study of T cells in Graves' hyperthyroidism and ophthalmopathy. It was RNA transcripts that yielded the amplified TCR beta CDR3 regions. In the first-round RT-PCR of the TCR CDR3, the HTBI primer set was used. Via MiXCR, TCRdb re-called the multiplex PCR reads, giving one row per CDR3 protein. The data contain about 380,000 distinct CDR3 sequences, less than 15% of them singletons. The sample was blood. The receptors were gathered from a man aged 25 to 40 with Graves' hyperthyroidism that later progressed to Graves' ophthalmopathy.

This clonotype was seen many times. V usage is TRBV12-3 or TRBV12-4 and J usage is TRBJ1-5; tentative D call: TRBD1 (5 bases). The CDR3 runs 15 residues. Trimming took 1 base from V and 4 from J, leaving 11 bases between them. This CDR3 reads CASSLGLGGNQPQHF. The CDR3 nucleotides read TGTGCCAGCAGTTTAGGGCTGGGGGGGAATCAGCCCCAGCATTTT.

Only a few counts were recorded for this clonotype. The chain recombines TRBV5-4 with TRBJ1-1; TRBD1 aligns across 8 bases. Per the germline V gene, CDR1 is SGHNT and CDR2 is YYREEE (reference sequence). This CDR3 is 14 amino acids long. Trimming at V came to 4 bases and at J to 5 bases, leaving 7 bases not matched to a gene. Here the CDR3 DNA reads TGTGCCAGCAGCCCGACAGGGGTGGGGACTGAAGCTTTCTTT. This codes for CASSPTGVGTEAFF.

This clonotype was counted many times. The V gene is TRBV6-1, the J gene TRBJ1-5, with TRBD1 matching 9 bases. The CDR3 runs 15 residues. Trimming cost V 7 bases and J 7 bases; bases outside gene matches: 11. Germline values: CDR1 MNHNS, CDR2 SASEGT. The CDR3 sequence: CASNPGQGAKQPQHF. The CDR3 DNA reads as TGTGCCAGCAACCCGGGACAGGGCGCGAAGCAGCCCCAGCATTTT.

To note about this clonotype: Being one base from a much bigger clone, this may be a read error. This chain links TRBV7-3 with TRBJ1-1; D perhaps matches TRBD1 (6 bases). The CDR3 contains 16 residues. CDR1 and CDR2 from the germline V gene are SGHTA and FQGTGA. Written as DNA, the CDR3 is TGTGCCAGCAGCTCCCACCCCGGGACAATGAACTCTGAAGCTTTCTTT. The encoded protein is CASSSHPGTMNSEAFF.

There are many counts of this clonotype. This chain connects TRBV27 to TRBJ1-2; D is unclear. Germline V CDR1 and CDR2: MNHEY, SMNVEV (reference sequence). This CDR3 comprises 13 residues. Trimming removed 3 bases from V and 4 bases from J, with 9 bases in between. The CDR3 region is CASSFRDGYGYTF. The CDR3 nucleotides are TGTGCCAGCAGTTTCCGAGACGGCTATGGCTACACCTTC.

This clonotype has at least ten counts. The chain employs TRBV2 and TRBJ2-2; D ambiguous. Trimming took off 1 base at V and 2 bases at J, with 8 bases between the two ends. The CDR3 spans 15 residues. CDR1 and CDR2 from the germline V gene are SNHLY and FYNNEI. In DNA, the CDR3 is TGTGCCAGCAGTGAAGGAACAATTAACACCGGGGAGCTGTTTTTT. Translated: CASSEGTINTGELFF.

The chain has TRBV10-3 and TRBJ2-2; the D is unclear. The length of the CDR3 is 13 residues. Germline CDR1 and CDR2: ENHRY and SYGVKD. V lost 3 bases, J lost 6 bases, and 8 bases lay in between. The CDR3 protein is CAISDLDSGELFF. CDR3 DNA: TGTGCCATCAGTGATCTGGATTCCGGGGAGCTGTTTTTT.

V gene TRBV20-1 combines with J gene TRBJ1-5; 9 bases agree with TRBD1. V gave up 0 bases and J gave up 2 bases; unmatched junction bases: 8. This CDR3 spans 17 amino acids. The germline V gene encodes CDR1 DFQATT and CDR2 SNEGSKA (reference sequence). The CDR3 sequence: CSARDDRGTIGNQPQHF. For the CDR3, the DNA is TGCAGTGCTAGAGATGACAGGGGGACGATTGGCAATCAGCCCCAGCATTTT.

This clonotype was observed at least ten times. The V and J genes are TRBV6-1 and TRBJ2-5, with no clear D. Germline CDR1 is MNHNS and CDR2 is SASEGT. Between the trimmed V and J ends, which lost 8 bases and 0 bases, there was a span of 10 bases. CDR3 length: 13 amino acids. This CDR3 is CASGVLHQETQYF. In DNA, the CDR3 is TGTGCCAGCGGCGTACTACACCAAGAGACCCAGTACTTC.

At least ten counts were recorded for this clonotype. The chain is built from TRBV5-8 and TRBJ1-2; 12 nucleotides line up with TRBD1. V shed 4 bases and J 8 bases; nucleotides not matched to a gene: 6. Looked up from germline, CDR1 is SGHTS and CDR2 is YDEGEE. This CDR3 is built from 14 residues. For the CDR3, the DNA is TGTGCCAGCAGCGTTGGGACAGGGGGCCTGGGCTACACCTTC. Translating gives CASSVGTGGLGYTF.

The J gene is TRBJ1-5, the V gene TRBV5-6; D remains ambiguous. Germline V CDR1 and CDR2: SGHDT, YYEEEE. Trimming removed 4 bases at V and 0 bases at J, with 14 bases between. CDR3 length: 16 residues. CDR3 nucleotide sequence: TGTGCCAGCAGCGAAGGACGGCTAGATAGCAATCAGCCCCAGCATTTT. It yields the protein CASSEGRLDSNQPQHF.

This clonotype was seen many times. The chain recombines TRBV28 with TRBJ2-7, with D possibly called TRBD1 or TRBD2 (6 bases each). CDR3 length equals 15 residues. In germline, CDR1 is MDHEN, CDR2 SYDVKM. Between the trimmed V and J ends, which lost 2 bases and 5 bases, there was a span of 16 bases. The CDR3 sequence: CASSLGAGGWDEQYF. In nucleotides, the CDR3 is TGTGCCAGCAGTTTAGGTGCCGGGGGCTGGGACGAGCAGTACTTC.

This clonotype was observed at least ten times. The chain uses TRBV20-1 and TRBJ1-5; D uncertain. The germline V and J ends were trimmed by 6 bases and 3 bases, with 15 bases remaining between them. This CDR3 is built from 14 residues. Germline-derived CDR1 and CDR2 are DFQATT and SNEGSKA (reference sequence). The CDR3 loop is CSAKTSGVNQPQHF. DNA for the CDR3: TGCAGTGCAAAGACGTCCGGGGTCAATCAGCCCCAGCATTTT.

This clonotype occurred many times. The chain couples TRBV29-1 to TRBJ2-1; D is uncertain. Trimming cost V 2 bases and J 2 bases, with 10 bases left between them. CDR1 is SQVTM and CDR2 is ANQGSEA in the germline V gene. The CDR3 runs to 14 residues. Here the CDR3 DNA reads TGCAGCGTTGAATTCCCCTTTCCCTACAATGAGCAGTTCTTC. This gives the protein CSVEFPFPYNEQFF.

This clonotype appeared many times. V usage is TRBV18 and J usage is TRBJ1-6; TRBD1 matches 7 bases. This CDR3 has 16 residues. V lost 8 bases to trimming and J lost 7 bases; unmatched junction nucleotides: 14. Germline loops: CDR1 KGHSH, CDR2 LQKENI. CDR3 residues: CASTTTPGQRNSPLHF. For the CDR3, the DNA is TGTGCCAGCACAACGACACCGGGACAGAGAAATTCACCCCTCCACTTT.